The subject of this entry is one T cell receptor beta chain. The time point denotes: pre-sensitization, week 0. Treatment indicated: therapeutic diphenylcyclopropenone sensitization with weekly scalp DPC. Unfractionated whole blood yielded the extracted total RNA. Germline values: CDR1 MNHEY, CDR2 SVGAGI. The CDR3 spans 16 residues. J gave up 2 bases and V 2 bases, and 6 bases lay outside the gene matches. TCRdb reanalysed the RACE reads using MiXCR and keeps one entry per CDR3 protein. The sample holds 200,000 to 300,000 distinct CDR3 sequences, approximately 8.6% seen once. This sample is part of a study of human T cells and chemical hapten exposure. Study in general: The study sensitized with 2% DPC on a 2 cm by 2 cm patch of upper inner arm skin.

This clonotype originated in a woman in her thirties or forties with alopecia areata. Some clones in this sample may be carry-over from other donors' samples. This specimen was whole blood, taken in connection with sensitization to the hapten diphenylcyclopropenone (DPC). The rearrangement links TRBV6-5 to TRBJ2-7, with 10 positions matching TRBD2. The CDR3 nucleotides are TGTGCCAGCAGTTACCCAATAGCGGGAGGAGCCTACGAGCAGTACTTC. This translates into CASSYPIAGGAYEQYF.